What follows are 21 T cell receptor beta chains derived from one specimen sequenced in a study of early T cells in non-severe SARS-CoV-2 infection. TCRdb analysed the 5' RACE reads with MiXCR anew, one entry per CDR3 protein. The sample holds just under 65,000 distinct CDR3 sequences, around 11% seen once. The starting material was whole blood, obtained at baseline. These receptors were obtained from an adult who was a healthcare worker with PCR-confirmed SARS-CoV-2 infection or an uninfected control (not recorded which).

This chain connects TRBV12-3 or TRBV12-4 to TRBJ1-1, with D unresolved. The V gene lost 11 bases and the J gene lost 0 bases, with 7 bases spanning the gap. The CDR3 covers 11 residues. The DNA of the CDR3 is TGTGCCGGTCCGATGAACACTGAAGCTTTCTTT. As protein: CAGPMNTEAFF.

This clonotype was found many times. The V gene is TRBV7-8, the J gene TRBJ2-3, with D tentatively TRBD1 or TRBD2 (5 bases each). The V end lost 5 bases, the J end lost 0 bases, and 15 bases lay between the germline ends. The CDR3 sequence is 16 residues long. Germline assignment: CDR1 SGHVS and CDR2 FQNEAQ. The CDR3 protein is CASSLQGRLSTDTQYF. The CDR3 DNA sequence: TGTGCCAGCAGCCTCCAGGGACGACTTAGCACAGATACGCAGTATTTT.

This clonotype was seen only a few times. The rearrangement uses TRBV27 and TRBJ1-1; no firm D call. Germline CDR1 and CDR2: MNHEY and SMNVEV (reference sequence). This CDR3 has 13 residues. The germline V and J ends were trimmed by 4 bases and 4 bases, with 10 bases remaining between them. Written as DNA, the CDR3 is TGTGCCAGCAGTTACAGCCCAAGCACTGAAGCTTTCTTT. Amino acid sequence: CASSYSPSTEAFF.

This clonotype showed up just a few times. The rearrangement joins TRBV19 to TRBJ2-7; weak D call: TRBD1 (5 bases). V was trimmed by 3 bases and J by 2 bases, leaving 17 bases between them. The CDR3 extends over 16 amino acids. Germline CDR1 and CDR2: LNHDA and SQIVND (reference sequence). In DNA form, the CDR3 reads TGTGCCAGTAGTATCGCGAGACAGATTAACCCCTACGAGCAGTACTTC. Translating it yields CASSIARQINPYEQYF.

There are a few counts of this clonotype. CDR3 sequence reads: CASSFLVRSEQYF. In nucleotides, the CDR3 is TGTGCCAGCAGTTTCCTAGTAAGGTCCGAGCAGTACTTC. The chain employs TRBV6-5 and TRBJ2-7, with D unclear. The CDR3 covers 13 residues. The germline V and J ends were trimmed by 4 bases and 6 bases, with 13 bases remaining between them. Germline V lookup: CDR1 MNHEY, CDR2 SVGAGI.

This sequence joins TRBV7-2 and TRBJ2-7, with D possibly called TRBD1 or TRBD2 (6 bases each). V was pared by 2 bases and J by 2 bases, with 10 bases between. The V gene's germline CDR1 is SGHTA and CDR2 FQGNSA. The CDR3 extends over 14 amino acids. CDR3 amino acids: CASSLYRGPYEQYF. For the CDR3, the DNA is TGTGCCAGCAGCTTATACCGGGGGCCCTACGAGCAGTACTTC.

The table lists this clonotype with a few counts. The J gene is TRBJ2-1, the V gene TRBV19; D is uncertain. Germline values: CDR1 LNHDA, CDR2 SQIVND (reference sequence). This CDR3 has 15 amino acids. V was clipped by 1 base and J by 2 bases, with 9 bases between them. CDR3 DNA: TGTGCCAGTAGTATAGTCTCCGAGCCCTACAATGAGCAGTTCTTC. Protein product: CASSIVSEPYNEQFF. The full variable domain, rest sourced from reference TRBV19 and TRBJ2-1, is DGGITQSPKYLFRKEGQNVTLSCEQNLNHDAMYWYRQDPGQGLRLIYYSQIVNDFQKGDIAEGYSVSREKKESFPLTVTSAQKNPTAFYLCASSIVSEPYNEQFFGPGTRLTVL.

This clonotype has a handful of counts. The V and J genes are TRBV6-2 or TRBV6-3 and TRBJ1-5; TRBD1 is a possible D gene (6 bases). Trimming pared 2 bases from V and 0 bases from J, leaving 23 bases between. The CDR3 is made up of 20 amino acids. In germline, CDR1 is MNHEY, CDR2 SVGEGT. Here the CDR3 reads CASSYRGAGSGAYSNQPQHF. CDR3 bases: TGTGCCAGCAGTTACCGGGGGGCAGGGTCTGGAGCTTATAGCAATCAGCCCCAGCATTTT.

This chain joins TRBV11-2 and TRBJ2-1; D remains unclear. Germline V gene lookup returns CDR1 SGHAT and CDR2 FQNNGV. The V end lost 6 bases, the J end lost 2 bases, and 14 bases lay between the germline ends. The CDR3 has 15 amino acids. The CDR3 loop is CASSLDGTTYNEQFF. The CDR3 nucleotides are TGTGCCAGCAGTTTGGACGGTACTACCTACAATGAGCAGTTCTTC.

This clonotype showed up just a few times. This chain uses TRBV7-9 with TRBJ2-2; D perhaps matches TRBD2 (5 bases). The germline gives CDR1 SEHNR, CDR2 FQNEAQ (reference sequence). This CDR3 has 13 residues. Trimming took off 3 bases at V and 4 bases at J, with 6 bases between the two ends. CDR3 DNA: TGTGCCAGCAGCTTCGGGATCACCGGGGAGCTGTTTTTT. Encoded protein: CASSFGITGELFF.

The chain recombines TRBV30 with TRBJ2-7, with TRBD2 identical over 8 bases. The V and J ends lost 2 bases and 5 bases, in that order; junction bases with no gene match: 8. This CDR3 is 14 amino acids long. Germline V gives CDR1 GTSNPN, CDR2 SVGIG (reference sequence). The CDR3 protein is CAWSPGLGVDEQYF. The CDR3, as DNA: TGTGCCTGGAGTCCGGGACTAGGGGTAGACGAGCAGTACTTC.

The rearrangement links TRBV5-1 to TRBJ2-7; 10 bases line up with TRBD1. The CDR3 is 13 amino acids. V shed 4 bases and J 11 bases; nucleotides not matched to a gene: 9. Looked up from germline, CDR1 is SGHRS and CDR2 is YFSETQ. The CDR3 reads CASSTGTGVLEYF. The CDR3, as DNA: TGCGCCAGCAGCACCGGGACAGGGGTGTTGGAGTACTTC.

This chain connects TRBV10-2 to TRBJ2-7, with 7 nucleotides matching TRBD1. The CDR3 sequence is 14 residues long. V lost 9 bases and J lost 1; bases outside the gene matches: 9. Per germline, CDR1 WSHSY and CDR2 SAAADI. CDR3 nucleotide sequence: TGCGCCAGTAAAAAGGGGGCACTTTCCTACGAGCAGTACTTC. Its protein product is CASKKGALSYEQYF.

The CDR3 here is CASSVLAGGTDTQYF. Written as DNA, the CDR3 is TGTGCCAGCAGTGTTCTAGCGGGGGGCACAGATACGCAGTATTTT. This sequence joins TRBV6-4 and TRBJ2-3; 10 bases map to TRBD2. The CDR3 is made up of 15 amino acids. With 4 bases clipped from V and 1 base from J, the junction kept 2 bases outside the gene matches. In germline, CDR1 is MRHNA, CDR2 SNTAGT.

The rearrangement joins TRBV7-8 to TRBJ2-7; a possible D gene is TRBD1 (5 bases). Germline V lookup: CDR1 SGHVS, CDR2 FQNEAQ. Deletions cut 5 bases from V and 0 bases from J, with 11 bases between. CDR3 length: 14 amino acids. This CDR3 is CASSPHRSSYEQYF. CDR3 coding DNA: TGTGCCAGCAGCCCACACAGGAGCTCCTACGAGCAGTACTTC.

The chain couples TRBV15 to TRBJ2-1; unclear D gene. In germline, CDR1 is LNHNV, CDR2 YYDKDF (reference sequence). The CDR3 contains 15 residues. V lost 1 base, J lost 7 bases, and 14 bases lay in between. The CDR3 coding sequence is TGTGCCACCAGCAGAGGGGTTCCCCCGTATAATGAGCAGTTCTTC. It specifies CATSRGVPPYNEQFF.

This clonotype was observed many times. V is TRBV2 and J is TRBJ2-3, with D possibly matching TRBD2 (6 bases). The CDR3 extends over 14 amino acids. Trimming shortened V by 6 bases and J by 0 bases, and 10 bases separated the two germline ends. CDR1 is SNHLY and CDR2 is FYNNEI in the germline V gene. CDR3 amino acids: CASRRGLSTDTQYF. The DNA for the CDR3 is TGTGCCAGCAGGAGGGGACTTAGCACAGATACGCAGTATTTT.

The V call is TRBV20-1, the J call TRBJ2-4; D is ambiguous. The CDR3 spans 17 residues. Germline V CDR1 and CDR2: DFQATT, SNEGSKA (reference sequence). V was trimmed by 6 bases and J by 0 bases, leaving 21 bases between them. The CDR3 nucleotides read TGCAGTGCCGAGGCGGTCGCCGACCCGATAGCCAAAAACATTCAGTACTTC. It encodes CSAEAVADPIAKNIQYF.

The chain couples TRBV11-2 to TRBJ2-3; D not certain. The V and J ends lost 7 bases and 0 bases respectively, with 8 bases between them. Per the germline V gene, CDR1 is SGHAT and CDR2 is FQNNGV. The CDR3 has 13 amino acids. The CDR3 DNA is TGTGCCAGCAACCTAGGAAGCACAGATACGCAGTATTTT. It translates to CASNLGSTDTQYF.

This clonotype turned up a few times. The V gene is TRBV14, the J gene TRBJ2-7; no firm D call. The germline CDR1 and CDR2 sequences are SGHDN and FVKESK. CDR3 length: 13 residues. V lost 0 bases and J 3 bases, leaving 6 bases between the germline ends. CDR3 in DNA: TGTGCCAGCAGCCAAGATTCGGTCTACGAGCAGTACTTC. Translated, it gives CASSQDSVYEQYF.

Only one count was recorded for this clonotype. This sequence joins TRBV3-2 and TRBJ2-7; the D segment call TRBD2 is taken from the table without a DNA check. TRBV3-2 is noted as a pseudogene. The CDR3 loop spans 14 amino acids. The CDR3 is CASSHSGDQYEQYF. The CDR3 DNA is TGTGCCAGCAGCCATAGCGGGGATCAGTACGAGCAGTACTTC.